In its sample, the clone carrying this TCR beta chain was seen a few times. Its specificity is not known. The source of the sample is a study of cytomegalovirus exposure and HLA in healthy donors. Study in general: Per a later analysis, the roughly 640 first-cohort and 120 or so validation repertoires shared one platform.

The study's findings and limits: Despite most TCR sequences being rare, some public TCRs occurred in many donors. One later analysis, an examination of the 120 validation repertoires, found that first-cohort TCR clusters tended to co-occur in them.

Using immunoSEQ multiplex PCR, the repertoire was profiled, and TCRdb retains in-frame clones only, with some absent. Found here are under 400,000 clones, roughly 89% of them singletons; the top ten hold roughly 0.75%. The sequence came from a young woman in good health and CMV-seronegative. The sequenced material came from PBMCs.

CDR3 sequence (DNA): TGCGCCAGCAGCTCGGAGCTGAACACTGAAGCTTTCTTT. It specifies CASSSELNTEAFF. This chain uses TRBV5-1 with TRBJ1-1, with unresolved D. The CDR3 is 13 amino acids. With 3 bases removed from V and 0 bases from J, the gap between germline ends came to 6 bases. Looked up from germline, CDR1 is SGHRS and CDR2 is YFSETQ.